These 29 T cell receptor beta chains originate from one sample sequenced in a study of T cell repertoires in cytomegalovirus infection. A single record per CDR3 protein comes from TCRdb applying MiXCR to the reads. The table lists just under 300,000 distinct CDR3 sequences, around 9.1% of them singletons. The specimen sequenced was PBMCs. Receptors were obtained from a human donor in good health (CMV status not recorded). Some clones in this sample may be carry-over from other donors' samples.

This clonotype was picked up many times. The chain couples TRBV10-3 to TRBJ1-2; D is uncertain. Trimming removed 8 bases from V and 3 bases from J, with 7 bases in between. The CDR3 totals 11 residues. The germline CDR1 and CDR2 sequences are ENHRY and SYGVKD. This CDR3 reads CAIVTDYGYTF. In DNA, the CDR3 is TGTGCCATCGTTACAGACTATGGCTACACCTTC.

This clonotype showed up many times. This sequence joins TRBV5-5 and TRBJ2-2, with D unresolved. The CDR3 has 14 residues. V lost 4 bases to trimming and J lost 1 base, with 8 bases between them. CDR1 SGHKS and CDR2 YYEKEE come from the germline V gene (reference sequence). CDR3 nucleotide sequence: TGTGCCAGCAGCCTTTGGGGGAACACCGGGGAGCTGTTTTTT. This codes for CASSLWGNTGELFF.

This clonotype has a count of ten or more. The chain carries TRBV3-1 and TRBJ1-5, with a tentative D call TRBD1 (6 bases). Germline CDR1 is LGHDT and CDR2 is YNNKEL (reference sequence). The CDR3 consists of 15 residues. The V and J ends lost 5 bases and 1 base respectively, with 12 bases between them. The CDR3 region is CASSRGGVSNQPQHF. The CDR3, as DNA: TGTGCCAGCAGCAGGGGGGGAGTGAGCAATCAGCCCCAGCATTTT.

CDR3 protein: CATELLGTANYGYTF. The CDR3 DNA sequence: TGTGCCACCGAGCTTCTCGGGACGGCTAACTATGGCTACACCTTC. This chain uses TRBV28 with TRBJ1-2; perhaps TRBD1 as D (5 bases). CDR1 MDHEN and CDR2 SYDVKM come from the germline V gene. Deletions cut 10 bases from V and 0 bases from J, with 18 bases between. The CDR3 is 15 residues long.

This clonotype has ten or more counts. This chain uses TRBV7-2 with TRBJ2-7; 9 nucleotides line up with TRBD1. The germline gives CDR1 SGHTA, CDR2 FQGNSA. The CDR3 is made up of 15 amino acids. Trimming took 5 bases from V and 4 from J; bases not matched to a gene: 9. The CDR3 is CASSRGGQGMYEQYF. The DNA of the CDR3 is TGTGCCAGCAGCCGAGGGGGACAGGGTATGTACGAGCAGTACTTC.

The gene calls are TRBV29-1 and TRBJ2-4; the D is unclear. The CDR3 spans 13 residues. The V end was cut by 6 bases, the J end by 0 bases, with 9 bases between. CDR1 and CDR2 (germline): SQVTM, ANQGSEA. The CDR3 region is CSVKSVAKNIQYF. CDR3 bases: TGCAGCGTCAAGTCAGTAGCCAAAAACATTCAGTACTTC.

At least ten counts were recorded for this clonotype. The chain carries TRBV20-1 and TRBJ2-2, with TRBD2 matching 7 bases. V lost 0 bases and J lost 7; bases outside the gene matches: 11. Looked up from germline, CDR1 is DFQATT and CDR2 is SNEGSKA (reference sequence). This CDR3 spans 16 amino acids. CDR3 nucleotide sequence: TGCAGTGCTAGAGATCCTGGCAGGGAGGGAGTCGGGGAGCTGTTTTTT. It is translated as CSARDPGREGVGELFF.

This clonotype has a handful of counts. This chain joins TRBV28 and TRBJ2-5; tentatively, D is TRBD1 or TRBD2 (5 bases each). Trimming took off 7 bases at V and 5 bases at J, with 14 bases between the two ends. From germline, CDR1 is MDHEN and CDR2 SYDVKM. CDR3 size: 13 residues. The CDR3 loop is CASNRDGWETQYF. DNA of the CDR3: TGTGCCAGCAACCGGGACGGCTGGGAGACCCAGTACTTC.

This clonotype was seen repeatedly, ten times or more. The J gene is TRBJ1-5, the V gene TRBV12-3 or TRBV12-4; TRBD1 aligns across 9 bases. The CDR3 length is 14 residues. J lost 5 bases, V lost 7 bases, and 6 bases had no gene match. The CDR3 sequence is CASNGQGMDQPQHF. CDR3 in DNA: TGTGCCAGCAACGGACAGGGGATGGATCAGCCCCAGCATTTT.

This clonotype appeared many times. The V call is TRBV6-5, the J call TRBJ1-1; 9 bases are shared with TRBD1. The trim removed 2 bases at V and 3 bases at J, leaving 4 bases unmatched. The length of the CDR3 is 15 residues. Germline V gene lookup returns CDR1 MNHEY and CDR2 SVGAGI. DNA for the CDR3: TGTGCCAGCAGTTACAGGTGGACAGGGGACACTGAAGCTTTCTTT. As protein: CASSYRWTGDTEAFF.

The V gene is TRBV20-1, the J gene TRBJ1-5, with no clear D. The CDR3 loop spans 11 amino acids. V lost 3 bases to trimming and J lost 9 bases, with 9 bases between them. Germline lookup yields CDR1 DFQATT and CDR2 SNEGSKA (reference sequence). The CDR3 reads CSARGDLPQHF. The DNA for the CDR3 is TGCAGTGCTAGGGGAGATTTGCCCCAGCATTTT.

Ten or more counts support this clonotype. The chain recombines TRBV7-9 with TRBJ2-3, with unresolved D. Trimming shortened V by 5 bases and J by 1 base, and 10 bases separated the two germline ends. This CDR3 has 14 residues. Germline lookup yields CDR1 SEHNR and CDR2 FQNEAQ (reference sequence). The CDR3 loop is CASSKAEGTDTQYF. The CDR3 bases are TGTGCCAGCAGCAAGGCAGAGGGCACAGATACGCAGTATTTT.

This clonotype was detected many times. This chain uses TRBV20-1 with TRBJ2-3; 7 bases agree with TRBD2. The junction had 4 bases not matched to a gene; V was cut back by 5 bases and J by 5 bases. The germline V gene encodes CDR1 DFQATT and CDR2 SNEGSKA (reference sequence). The CDR3 totals 12 residues. The CDR3 coding sequence is TGCAGTGCTCCCGGACTAGAAGATACGCAGTATTTT. This translates into CSAPGLEDTQYF.

This clonotype was recorded many times. The rearrangement joins TRBV12-3 or TRBV12-4 to TRBJ2-3, with D possibly being TRBD1 (6 bases). Between the trimmed V and J ends, which lost 3 bases and 4 bases, there was a span of 20 bases. The CDR3 contains 17 residues. The CDR3 region has the DNA TGTGCCAGCAGTTTTGGGTTCGAAGGGGGTCCCGCAGATACGCAGTATTTT. It is translated as CASSFGFEGGPADTQYF.

In this sample, this clonotype turned up many times. The chain carries TRBV19 and TRBJ2-1; 9 nucleotides align to TRBD1. Germline trimming cut 4 bases from V and 3 bases from J; bases unmatched to any gene: 4. CDR1 is LNHDA and CDR2 is SQIVND in the germline V gene (reference sequence). The CDR3 length is 15 residues. CDR3 coding DNA: TGTGCCAGTAGTAAGCGGACAGGGGTCTACAATGAGCAGTTCTTC. Translated: CASSKRTGVYNEQFF.

Points on this clonotype: A much larger clone lies one base from this, so it may be a read error. The V and J genes are TRBV12-3 or TRBV12-4 and TRBJ2-2, with D unclear. This CDR3 spans 17 amino acids. Trimming took 6 bases from V and 0 from J, leaving 17 bases between them. Here the CDR3 reads CASSPGLDTANTGELFF. In nucleotides, the CDR3 is TGTGCCAGCAGCCCTGGGCTCGACACGGCGAACACCGGGGAGCTGTTTTTT.

The V gene is TRBV6-2 or TRBV6-3, the J gene TRBJ2-2; 8 nucleotides line up with TRBD1. V was pared by 5 bases and J by 1 base, with 15 bases of the junction left unmatched. This CDR3 spans 19 amino acids. CDR1 MNHEY and CDR2 SVGEGT come from the germline V gene. The CDR3 spells CASSRQPFRQGLNTGELFF. The CDR3, as DNA: TGTGCCAGCAGTCGGCAGCCCTTCCGACAGGGGCTGAACACCGGGGAGCTGTTTTTT.

This clonotype was seen at least ten times. CDR3 sequence: CASSPAAGGFNEQFF. DNA of the CDR3: TGTGCCAGCAGCCCGGCGGCGGGGGGGTTCAATGAGCAGTTCTTC. The chain combines TRBV7-2 with TRBJ2-1, with TRBD2 matching over 9 bases. The CDR3 loop spans 15 amino acids. CDR1 SGHTA and CDR2 FQGNSA come from the germline V gene. Unmatched junction bases numbered 8, after V lost 5 bases and J lost 6 bases.

This clonotype was seen many times. CDR3 DNA sequence: TGTGCCAGCAGCGCGGCCGGGATCACTGAAGCTTTCTTT. This sequence encodes CASSAAGITEAFF. The chain has TRBV5-6 and TRBJ1-1; D unclear. CDR3 length: 13 residues. The V gene lost 4 bases and the J gene lost 4 bases, with 11 bases spanning the gap. In germline, CDR1 is SGHDT, CDR2 YYEEEE. Supplemented by reference TRBV5-6 and TRBJ1-1, the full variable domain reads DAGVTQSPTHLIKTRGQQVTLRCSPKSGHDTVSWYQQALGQGPQFIFQYYEEEERQRGNFPDRFSGHQFPNYSSELNVNALLLGDSALYLCASSAAGITEAFFGQGTRLTVV.

With regard to this clonotype: It may be a read error: a sequence one base away is much more abundant. As the CDR3 is not closed by the conserved phenylalanine or tryptophan, this likely results from a read error. V and J are TRBV12-3 or TRBV12-4 and TRBJ2-1; a possible D gene is TRBD2 (5 bases). The ends were cut back, 5 bases at V and 9 bases at J, with 14 bases in the middle. This CDR3 spans 13 amino acids. CDR3 nucleotide sequence: TGTGCCAGCAGTCCGACCCGGACTGGTGAGCAGTTCTAC. The encoded protein is CASSPTRTGEQFY.

This clonotype was counted between two and nine times. The CDR3 DNA is TGCAGTGCCAGACAGAGCGGGGCCCCAGAGACCCAGTACTTC. Translated: CSARQSGAPETQYF. The genes are TRBV20-1 and TRBJ2-5; 7 nucleotides agree with TRBD2. V lost 6 bases to trimming and J lost 4 bases; unmatched junction nucleotides: 11. The CDR3 runs to 14 residues. Germline CDR1 DFQATT, CDR2 SNEGSKA (reference sequence).

The sample holds many counts of this clonotype. The chain links TRBV2 to TRBJ2-1; 9 nucleotides agree with TRBD2. Germline assignment: CDR1 SNHLY and CDR2 FYNNEI. After removal of 7 bases from V and 6 bases from J, the junction contained 10 bases not matched to a gene. There are 15 residues in the CDR3. DNA for the CDR3: TGTGCCAGCACCCAGGAGCGGGGGGCCTTCAATGAGCAGTTCTTC. Encoded protein: CASTQERGAFNEQFF.

This clonotype was counted only a few times. The J gene is TRBJ2-2, the V gene TRBV18, with 7 nucleotides matching TRBD2. After removal of 1 base from V and 0 bases from J, the junction contained 8 bases not matched to a gene. The CDR3 length is 18 residues. Germline V CDR1 and CDR2: KGHSH, LQKENI. Written as DNA, the CDR3 is TGTGCCAGCTCACCACGGATTAGCGGGCAAACGAACACCGGGGAGCTGTTTTTT. Its translation is CASSPRISGQTNTGELFF.

The sample holds many counts of this clonotype. This chain links TRBV19 with TRBJ2-2; 10 positions agree with TRBD1. V gave up 5 bases and J gave up 10 bases; unmatched junction bases: 16. Germline CDR1 reads LNHDA; CDR2 reads SQIVND (reference sequence). This CDR3 has 17 amino acids. In DNA, the CDR3 is TGTGCCAGTAGTCCCCAGCGCCGGGACAGGGGAAGTGAGGAGCTGTTTTTT. Translation gives CASSPQRRDRGSEELFF.

This clonotype was detected a few times. V is TRBV5-1 and J is TRBJ1-2; 9 bases are a match to TRBD1. The V gene's germline CDR1 is SGHRS and CDR2 YFSETQ. The CDR3 is 14 amino acids. Losses at the gene ends were 4 bases for V and 2 bases for J; bases not matched to a gene: 3. The CDR3 is CASSAGQGNYGYTF. In DNA form, the CDR3 reads TGCGCCAGCAGCGCCGGACAGGGGAACTATGGCTACACCTTC.

This clonotype was seen a few times. The chain couples TRBV20-1 to TRBJ1-5; 10 nucleotides match TRBD1. This CDR3 is built from 17 residues. V was clipped by 1 base and J by 4 bases; unmatched bases: 10. CDR1 and CDR2 from the germline V gene are DFQATT and SNEGSKA (reference sequence). CDR3 sequence (DNA): TGCAGTGCTAGAGTGGGGACAGGGGTCCTTCTTAATCAGCCCCAGCATTTT. It specifies CSARVGTGVLLNQPQHF.

Ten or more counts support this clonotype. V gene TRBV27 combines with J gene TRBJ2-7; D is perhaps TRBD1 or TRBD2 (5 bases each). Germline V gene lookup returns CDR1 MNHEY and CDR2 SMNVEV (reference sequence). The CDR3 covers 18 residues. Trimming removed 5 bases at V and 4 bases at J, with 27 bases between. The CDR3 loop is CASSPTAFHRGDPYEQYF. Written as DNA, the CDR3 is TGTGCCAGCAGTCCCACCGCGTTCCACCGGGGCGACCCTTACGAGCAGTACTTC.

This clonotype has ten or more counts. The chain employs TRBV7-9 and TRBJ2-1, with TRBD1 matching over 10 bases. The CDR3 length is 18 residues. V lost 6 bases to trimming and J lost 0 bases; unmatched junction nucleotides: 11. The germline V gene encodes CDR1 SEHNR and CDR2 FQNEAQ (reference sequence). In DNA, the CDR3 is TGTGCCAGCAGTTCTAATAGTAGACAGGGGGCCTCCTACAATGAGCAGTTCTTC. Translated, it gives CASSSNSRQGASYNEQFF.

The chain is built from TRBV20-1 and TRBJ2-1, with D possibly matching TRBD1 (6 bases). The CDR3 runs 14 residues. Per germline, CDR1 DFQATT and CDR2 SNEGSKA (reference sequence). V lost 6 bases and J 3 bases, leaving 15 bases between the germline ends. The CDR3 loop is CSAPVGHLYNEQFF. As DNA, the CDR3 is TGCAGTGCGCCCGTGGGACACCTCTACAATGAGCAGTTCTTC.